This T cell receptor (beta chain) stems from a study of response to subunit inactivated influenza vaccine. This clonotype came up many times. No antigen is known for it. Per germline, CDR1 SGHKS and CDR2 YYEKEE (reference sequence). The junction had 4 bases not matched to a gene; V was cut back by 4 bases and J by 0 bases. The CDR3 contains 15 residues. TCRdb re-called the RT-PCR reads through MiXCR, storing one row per CDR3 protein. The sample has around 520,000 distinct CDR3 sequences; 10% to 15% are singletons. Study-level findings and limits: With each seasonal influenza vaccination, the authors suggested, few new T cells are recruited.

V is TRBV5-5 and J is TRBJ1-1; the match to TRBD1 covers 9 bases. The sample consisted of PBMCs from blood, taken on the day of vaccination. The TCR was taken from a man aged 50 or older who received an inactivated influenza vaccine. The CDR3 loop reads CASSRQGGMNTEAFF. CDR3 sequence (DNA): TGTGCCAGCAGCAGACAGGGGGGGATGAACACTGAAGCTTTCTTT.